This TCR beta chain was obtained from a study of cytomegalovirus exposure and HLA in healthy donors. PCR primers comprised 60 Vbeta and 13 Jbeta primers. The data were produced by immunoSEQ multiplex PCR, yet TCRdb's version contains in-frame clones alone and is incomplete. Here the sample spans 89,000 or so clones, roughly 80% being singletons. As for this clone: What it binds is unknown.

This CDR3 comprises 14 residues. V lost 2 bases to trimming and J lost 5 bases, with 12 bases between them. CDR1 MNHNS and CDR2 SASEGT come from the germline V gene. Study-wide points: TCR beta sequences reportedly predicted the HLA-A and HLA-B alleles of most subjects accurately. Later on, analysis showed that most CMV-associated TCR beta chains appeared to be HLA-restricted.

The sample was PBMCs. This clonotype was sampled from a boy younger than 18 in good health and CMV-seronegative. V and J are TRBV6-1 and TRBJ2-5, with D unclear. This CDR3 reads CASSELYAPETQYF. CDR3 in DNA: TGTGCCAGCAGTGAACTATATGCCCCTGAGACCCAGTACTTC.